The next 2 T cell receptor beta chains were all read from a single sample in a study of early T cells in non-severe SARS-CoV-2 infection. Each CDR3 protein gets one entry after TCRdb re-called the 5' RACE reads with MiXCR. The sample consists of about 61,000 distinct CDR3 sequences, 9.5% to 15% of them appearing once. This material consisted of whole blood, taken at baseline. The receptors come from an adult who was a healthcare worker with PCR-confirmed SARS-CoV-2 infection or an uninfected control (not recorded which). The donor label of this sample is uncertain.

V is TRBV5-1 and J is TRBJ2-1; a weak D match, TRBD2 (5 bases). The V and J ends lost 8 bases and 0 bases respectively, with 12 bases between them. The germline V gene has CDR1 SGHRS and CDR2 YFSETQ. The CDR3 spans 14 residues. The chain's CDR3 is CASQSGNSYNEQFF. CDR3 coding DNA: TGCGCCAGTCAGAGCGGAAACTCCTACAATGAGCAGTTCTTC.

V is TRBV11-3 and J is TRBJ2-1, with D perhaps being TRBD1 or TRBD2 (5 bases each). V dropped 4 bases and J dropped 10 bases, with 11 bases sitting between them. CDR3 size: 12 residues. The germline V gene encodes CDR1 SGHNT and CDR2 YENEEA. CDR3 DNA: TGTGCCAGCAGCTCCGGGGCTCGGGAGCAGTTCTTC. The encoded protein is CASSSGAREQFF.